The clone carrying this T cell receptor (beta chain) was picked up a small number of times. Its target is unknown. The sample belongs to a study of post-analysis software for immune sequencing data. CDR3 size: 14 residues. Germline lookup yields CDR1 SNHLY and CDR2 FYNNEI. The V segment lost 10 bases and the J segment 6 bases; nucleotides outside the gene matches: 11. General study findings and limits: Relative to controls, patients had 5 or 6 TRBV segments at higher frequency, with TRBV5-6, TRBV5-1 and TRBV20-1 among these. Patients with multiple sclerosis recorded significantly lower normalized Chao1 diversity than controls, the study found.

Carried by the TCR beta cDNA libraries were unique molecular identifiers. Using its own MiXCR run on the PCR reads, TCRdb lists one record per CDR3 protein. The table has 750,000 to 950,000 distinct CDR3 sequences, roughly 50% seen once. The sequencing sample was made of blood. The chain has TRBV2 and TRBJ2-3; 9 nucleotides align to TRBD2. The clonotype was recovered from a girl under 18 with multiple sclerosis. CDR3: CATTPGTSSDTQYF. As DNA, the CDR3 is TGTGCCACCACCCCCGGGACTAGCAGCGATACGCAGTATTTT.